This TCR beta chain appears in the sequencing data of a study of Graves' ophthalmopathy and Graves' hyperthyroidism. The TCR beta CDR3 regions underwent amplification from RNA transcripts. HTBI-primed first-round RT-PCR preceded second-round multiplex PCR. TCRdb redid the calling of the multiplex PCR reads with MiXCR, one entry per CDR3 protein. The sample includes about 660,000 distinct CDR3 sequences, under 50% seen only once; the top ten take roughly 3%. The CDR3 is 14 residues long. Germline loops: CDR1 ENHRY, CDR2 SYGVKD. J was trimmed by 4 bases and V by 5 bases; bases with no gene match: 5. The specimen sequenced was peripheral blood. The receptor comes from an adult man with Graves' ophthalmopathy. The rearrangement joins TRBV10-3 to TRBJ1-1; 9 bases line up with TRBD1. The CDR3 bases are TGTGCCATCAGTTGGGACAGGGTTCCCACTGAAGCTTTCTTT. Amino acids: CAISWDRVPTEAFF.